The 30 T cell receptor beta chains below come from one sample, sequenced in a study of cytomegalovirus exposure and HLA in healthy donors. The PCR ran on 60 Vbeta and 13 Jbeta primers. TCRdb's table, derived via immunoSEQ multiplex PCR, lists solely in-frame clones and lacks some. The table has about 200,000 clones, approximately 79% seen once. Specimen: PBMCs. Receptors were obtained from a man between 45 and 60 years old in good health and CMV-seronegative.

Only one count was recorded for this clone. One junction end disagrees with the germline gene, perhaps due to a read error. This same CDR3 is encoded by further DNA sequences in the sample. This chain uses TRBV9 with TRBJ2-3; D is possibly TRBD2 (6 bases). Germline CDR1 and CDR2: SGDLS and YYNGEE. The CDR3 covers 16 residues. The CDR3 loop reads CASSVDGGPGTDTQYF. In DNA, the CDR3 is TGTGCCAGCAGCGTAGACGGAGGGCCCGGCACGGATACGCAGTATTTT.

J is TRBJ2-7 and V is TRBV19, with D possibly TRBD2 on 5 matching bases. The CDR3 is 15 residues long. Trimming left V 5 bases short and J 2 bases short, with 16 bases between. Germline assignment: CDR1 LNHDA and CDR2 SQIVND (reference sequence). Here the CDR3 reads CASSHLGLKTYEQYF. CDR3 nucleotides: TGTGCCAGTAGTCACCTTGGACTCAAAACCTACGAGCAGTACTTC.

Only one count was recorded for this clone. This chain joins TRBV2 and TRBJ1-4, with a tentative D call TRBD1 (6 bases). Trimming took off 7 bases at V and 5 bases at J, with 20 bases between the two ends. The CDR3 spans 16 residues. The germline V gene encodes CDR1 SNHLY and CDR2 FYNNEI. The CDR3 nucleotides are TGTGCCAGCAATCAAGCGCCCCAGGGGAACAATGAAAAACTGTTTTTT. Amino acid sequence: CASNQAPQGNNEKLFF.

This clone was seen a few times. The J gene is TRBJ2-1, the V gene TRBV6-5; 11 positions agree with TRBD2. The length of the CDR3 is 16 residues. Trimming removed 2 bases from V and 0 bases from J; junction bases left unmatched: 0. The germline gives CDR1 MNHEY, CDR2 SVGAGI. CDR3 sequence reads: CASSYTSGGSYNEQFF. In DNA, the CDR3 is TGTGCCAGCAGTTACACTAGCGGGGGCTCCTACAATGAGCAGTTCTTC.

This chain links TRBV29-1 with TRBJ2-1; D is unresolved. Deletions cut 1 base from V and 4 bases from J, with 5 bases between. Germline V gene data show CDR1 as SQVTM and CDR2 as ANQGSEA. CDR3 length: 12 residues. The CDR3 nucleotides read TGCAGCGTTGAAGCGTTATACAATGAGCAGTTCTTC. Translation: CSVEALYNEQFF.

This clone was seen a handful of times. V is TRBV11-2 and J is TRBJ2-7; D uncertain. Between the trimmed V and J ends, which lost 5 bases and 0 bases, there was a span of 14 bases. CDR1 and CDR2 from the germline V gene are SGHAT and FQNNGV. The length of the CDR3 is 15 residues. CDR3 loop: CASSPLSLSSYEQYF. CDR3 nucleotides: TGTGCCAGCAGCCCCCTATCCTTGAGCTCCTACGAGCAGTACTTC.

The V and J genes are TRBV27 and TRBJ2-2, with D uncertain. V was pared by 6 bases and J by 5 bases, with 7 bases between. The CDR3 length is 12 residues. The germline CDR1 and CDR2 sequences are MNHEY and SMNVEV (reference sequence). DNA for the CDR3: TGTGCCAGCAGGGCCCTTACCGGGGAGCTGTTTTTT. Its translation is CASRALTGELFF.

This clone was recorded only once. This chain connects TRBV6-5 to TRBJ2-7; D may be TRBD1 (6 bases). The V end was cut by 6 bases, the J end by 4 bases, with 13 bases between. The CDR3 has 13 residues. Germline assignment: CDR1 MNHEY and CDR2 SVGAGI. CDR3 protein: CASSLGTSYEQYF. For the CDR3, the DNA is TGTGCCAGCAGCCTCGGGACATCGTACGAGCAGTACTTC.

This sequence joins TRBV7-2 and TRBJ2-3, with 11 bases identical to TRBD2. The junction had 6 bases not matched to a gene; V was cut back by 4 bases and J by 3 bases. The CDR3 covers 16 residues. From germline, CDR1 is SGHTA and CDR2 FQGNSA. In DNA, the CDR3 is TGTGCCAGCAGCTATACTAGCGGGAGAGCGACAGATACGCAGTATTTT. Protein sequence: CASSYTSGRATDTQYF.

The gene calls are TRBV7-8 and TRBJ2-2; 8 bases line up with TRBD2. Germline V gene data show CDR1 as SGHVS and CDR2 as FQNEAQ. The CDR3 is 16 amino acids. The J segment lost 4 bases and the V segment lost 7 bases, leaving 11 bases of the junction unmatched. In nucleotides, the CDR3 is TGTGCCAGCATCCCACGGGGGGGACGGGGCACCGGGGAGCTGTTTTTT. This codes for CASIPRGGRGTGELFF.

The J gene is TRBJ2-7, the V gene TRBV19; TRBD2 aligns across 11 bases. Germline V lookup: CDR1 LNHDA, CDR2 SQIVND (reference sequence). V was pared by 5 bases and J by 0 bases, with 0 bases of the junction left unmatched. The CDR3 contains 14 residues. CDR3 residues: CASSGTSGSYEQYF. As DNA, the CDR3 is TGTGCCAGTAGTGGGACTAGCGGCTCCTACGAGCAGTACTTC.

The V call is TRBV30, the J call TRBJ2-3, with D possibly matching TRBD2 (5 bases). V lost 5 bases and J 0 bases, leaving 18 bases between the germline ends. In germline, CDR1 is GTSNPN, CDR2 SVGIG (reference sequence). The CDR3 is 16 residues long. CDR3 loop: CAWGGLAGTSTDTQYF. CDR3 bases: TGTGCCTGGGGCGGGTTAGCCGGCACTAGCACAGATACGCAGTATTTT.

The genes are TRBV6-5 and TRBJ2-1; D possibly corresponds to TRBD2 (5 bases). In germline, CDR1 is MNHEY, CDR2 SVGAGI. This CDR3 spans 16 amino acids. V dropped 2 bases and J dropped 4 bases, with 15 bases sitting between them. The DNA for the CDR3 is TGTGCCAGCAGTTACGTCCGAGGGAGAGGGTACAATGAGCAGTTCTTC. This translates into CASSYVRGRGYNEQFF.

The CDR3 nucleotides are TGCGCCAGCAGCTCAGACGGGTCGGGGACTGAAGCTTTCTTT. Its translation: CASSSDGSGTEAFF. This chain links TRBV5-1 with TRBJ1-1; no definite D call. The CDR3 consists of 14 residues. In germline, CDR1 is SGHRS, CDR2 YFSETQ. Between the trimmed V and J ends, which lost 3 bases and 5 bases, there was a span of 14 bases.

The rearrangement uses TRBV6-5 and TRBJ2-7; TRBD1 matches at 8 bases. CDR3 size: 14 residues. Germline V CDR1 and CDR2: MNHEY, SVGAGI. Trimming at V came to 2 bases and at J to 2 bases, leaving 2 bases not matched to a gene. The chain's CDR3 is CASSYGTGPYEQYF. In DNA, the CDR3 is TGTGCCAGCAGTTACGGGACAGGCCCCTACGAGCAGTACTTC.

This clone has a handful of counts. The chain combines TRBV11-2 with TRBJ2-1; 11 bases agree with TRBD2. V shed 5 bases and J 8 bases; nucleotides not matched to a gene: 14. CDR1 SGHAT and CDR2 FQNNGV come from the germline V gene. This CDR3 spans 17 amino acids. The CDR3 nucleotides read TGTGCCAGCAGCGCCTTAGGGAGACTAGCGGGAACGCATGAGCAGTTCTTC. It specifies CASSALGRLAGTHEQFF.

The chain links TRBV4-1 to TRBJ2-7, with 7 bases that match TRBD2. Losses at the gene ends were 2 bases for V and 3 bases for J; bases not matched to a gene: 4. Germline CDR1 is MGHRA and CDR2 is YSYEKL. The CDR3 is 14 amino acids. CDR3 protein: CASSQKAGNYEQYF. CDR3 sequence (DNA): TGCGCCAGCAGCCAAAAAGCGGGAAACTACGAGCAGTACTTC.

This sequence joins TRBV4-2 and TRBJ1-2, with D perhaps TRBD1 (5 bases). V dropped 0 bases and J dropped 8 bases, with 13 bases sitting between them. Looked up from germline, CDR1 is LGHNA and CDR2 is YNFKEQ. The CDR3 loop spans 14 amino acids. The CDR3 loop reads CASSQDPAGLGYTF. Written as DNA, the CDR3 is TGTGCCAGCAGCCAAGACCCCGCAGGGCTAGGCTACACCTTC.

The V call is TRBV25-1, the J call TRBJ2-1; 8 bases agree with TRBD1. The germline V gene has CDR1 MGHDK and CDR2 SYGVNS. The CDR3 spans 15 residues. Trimming at V came to 2 bases and at J to 4 bases, leaving 4 bases not matched to a gene. CDR3 nucleotides: TGTGCCAGCAGTGAACAGGGGGCGCGGTACAATGAGCAGTTCTTC. This codes for CASSEQGARYNEQFF.

V and J are TRBV7-2 and TRBJ2-1, with 11 nucleotides matching TRBD2. The V gene's germline CDR1 is SGHTA and CDR2 FQGNSA. The CDR3 length is 15 residues. Losses at the gene ends were 5 bases for V and 9 bases for J; bases not matched to a gene: 9. The CDR3 loop is CASSDTSGSFREQFF. Written as DNA, the CDR3 is TGTGCCAGCAGCGACACTAGCGGGAGTTTCCGTGAGCAGTTCTTC.

CDR3 loop: CASSPWDSYEQYF. Written as DNA, the CDR3 is TGTGCCAGCAGCCCATGGGACAGCTACGAGCAGTACTTC. The V call is TRBV7-8, the J call TRBJ2-5, with 7 positions matching TRBD1. The J call could be wrong; TRBJ2-7 is a better fit for the DNA end. The CDR3 loop spans 13 amino acids. From germline, CDR1 is SGHVS and CDR2 FQNEAQ.

The chain recombines TRBV27 with TRBJ1-3; TRBD1 aligns across 7 bases. V shed 6 bases, J shed 3 bases, and the junction held 5 bases outside the gene matches. CDR3 length: 14 amino acids. CDR1 and CDR2 (germline): MNHEY, SMNVEV (reference sequence). The CDR3 bases are TGTGCCAGCAGACCGCGGGACAGTGGAAACACCATATATTTT. Translation: CASRPRDSGNTIYF.

The chain couples TRBV7-9 to TRBJ1-1, with a weak D call TRBD1 (5 bases). V shed 5 bases and J shed 2 bases, with 18 bases lying between them. This CDR3 comprises 16 residues. Looked up from germline, CDR1 is SEHNR and CDR2 is FQNEAQ (reference sequence). The CDR3 sequence: CASSALGGYGNTEAFF. In DNA form, the CDR3 reads TGTGCCAGCAGCGCCCTCGGGGGGTACGGCAACACTGAAGCTTTCTTT.

CDR3 sequence reads: CASSYSAGAGANVLTF. CDR3 sequence (DNA): TGTGCCAGCAGTTACTCCGCAGGGGCTGGGGCCAACGTCCTGACTTTC. This rearrangement joins TRBV6-5 to TRBJ2-6; weak D call: TRBD1 (6 bases). Per germline, CDR1 MNHEY and CDR2 SVGAGI. The V gene lost 0 bases and the J gene lost 2 bases, with 8 bases spanning the gap. This CDR3 is built from 16 residues.

The chain is built from TRBV6-5 and TRBJ2-7; D is perhaps TRBD2 (6 bases). Trimming took off 6 bases at V and 0 bases at J, with 12 bases between the two ends. The germline V gene has CDR1 MNHEY and CDR2 SVGAGI. The CDR3 has 14 amino acids. The CDR3 loop reads CASSPTGSSYEQYF. The CDR3 coding sequence is TGTGCCAGCAGCCCCACCGGGAGCTCCTACGAGCAGTACTTC.

J is TRBJ2-7 and V is TRBV15, with 7 bases matching TRBD2. The CDR3 totals 19 residues. Germline CDR1 LNHNV, CDR2 YYDKDF (reference sequence). V shed 0 bases, J shed 0 bases, and the junction held 14 bases outside the gene matches. DNA of the CDR3: TGTGCCACCAGCAGAGATCTGGCTAGCGGAATCCTTCCCTCCTACGAGCAGTACTTC. This sequence encodes CATSRDLASGILPSYEQYF.

The V call is TRBV30, the J call TRBJ2-1; 9 positions agree with TRBD1. The CDR3 has 15 amino acids. With V trimmed by 1 base and J by 7 bases, 8 bases remained unmatched. Germline values: CDR1 GTSNPN, CDR2 SVGIG (reference sequence). The CDR3 coding sequence is TGTGCCTGGAGTGGGGGGACAGGGCCGGGGAATGAGCAGTTCTTC. Protein: CAWSGGTGPGNEQFF.

The J gene is TRBJ2-7, the V gene TRBV7-6, with TRBD2 matching 9 bases. Germline CDR1 SGHVS, CDR2 FNYEAQ. This CDR3 has 14 residues. J gave up 7 bases and V 5 bases, and 9 bases lay outside the gene matches. CDR3 amino acids: CASSTRNSGREQYF. In nucleotides, the CDR3 is TGTGCCAGCAGCACCAGGAACAGCGGGAGGGAGCAGTACTTC. Complete variable domain (other parts from reference TRBV7-6 and TRBJ2-7): GAGVSQSPRYKVTKRGQDVALRCDPISGHVSLYWYRQALGQGPEFLTYFNYEAQQDKSGLPNDRFSAERPEGSISTLTIQRTEQRDSAMYRCASSTRNSGREQYFGPGTRLTVT.

V gene TRBV7-3 combines with J gene TRBJ1-2, with 8 positions matching TRBD1. This CDR3 has 13 residues. Losses at the gene ends were 5 bases for V and 7 bases for J; bases not matched to a gene: 6. The germline gives CDR1 SGHTA, CDR2 FQGTGA. CDR3 amino acids: CASSPGQGRGYTF. The CDR3 DNA is TGTGCCAGCAGCCCTGGACAGGGTCGTGGCTACACCTTC.

The chain couples TRBV28 to TRBJ1-1; 7 nucleotides agree with TRBD1. Trimming at V came to 6 bases and at J to 5 bases, leaving 6 bases not matched to a gene. This CDR3 has 13 amino acids. Germline V gene sequence: CDR1 MDHEN, CDR2 SYDVKM. The CDR3 protein is CASRDRVLTEAFF. CDR3 nucleotides: TGTGCCAGCAGAGACAGGGTTTTGACTGAAGCTTTCTTT.